These T cell receptor beta chains were read from a single sample in a study of T cell responses to AZD1222 COVID-19 vaccine. The repertoire was sequenced with immunoSEQ multiplex PCR; TCRdb's copy has only in-frame clones and lacks some. The sample includes roughly 28,000 clones, around nine tenths of them seen just once. The sample was peripheral blood, taken on day 0 of AZD1222 vaccination. All receptors come from an adult in good health. CDR3s leave out the opening cysteine and the closing phenylalanine or tryptophan. D genes are given only for firm matches.

j_gene	d_gene	v_gene	CDR3aa
TRBJ2-1	-	TRBV4-1	ASSPDRDLTYNEQF
TRBJ2-1	TRBD1	TRBV5-1	ASSGTGNPNNEQF
TRBJ2-7	TRBD2	TRBV4-2	ASSGAFRAGGYEQY
TRBJ2-1	TRBD2	TRBV16	ASSQSGALLAGPNEQF
TRBJ2-7	-	TRBV18	ASSPTDPSYEQY
TRBJ1-4	-	TRBV21-1	ASSPRVRDRGGEKLF
TRBJ1-1	-	TRBV28	ASSLFSGPTEAF
TRBJ1-6	TRBD1	TRBV2	ASTEQGTIYNSPLH
TRBJ2-5	-	TRBV19	ASSPGAKETQY
TRBJ1-4	-	TRBV10-3	AASSGRKGWGEKLF
TRBJ2-7	TRBD2	TRBV5-1	ASSTTSGNQNEQY
TRBJ1-5	-	TRBV7-2	ASSLSSNQPQH
TRBJ1-4	TRBD1	TRBV3-1/TRBV3-2	ASSPPRGREKLF
TRBJ1-3	TRBD1	TRBV15	ATSRGPGTDSGNTIY
TRBJ2-1	TRBD2	TRBV9	ASSSRTSGSVDEQF
TRBJ2-7	-	TRBV9	ASSAHSARDLNEQY
TRBJ2-1	-	TRBV5-1	ASTRVGSYNEQF
TRBJ1-2	-	TRBV6-6	ASSLVVNYGYT
TRBJ1-1	-	TRBV6-5	ASSRIAEAF
TRBJ1-1	-	TRBV28	ASSPSGNTEAF
TRBJ1-6	-	TRBV14	ASSQAYSSYNSPLH
TRBJ1-1	-	TRBV30	AWSVPGGNTEAF
TRBJ2-2	TRBD2	TRBV5-4	ASSIYLAGLNTGELF
TRBJ1-1	-	TRBV19	ASSTRGLNTEAF
TRBJ1-2	TRBD1	TRBV2	ASSADRGRNYGYT
TRBJ2-7	TRBD2	TRBV5-4	ASSTSGRGDEQY
TRBJ1-3	-	TRBV4-3	ASSQDGGIQGSAIY
TRBJ1-4	-	TRBV7-9	ASSRPQGIVEKLF
TRBJ1-1	-	TRBV7-2	ASSLVPGAEAF
TRBJ2-1	TRBD1	TRBV6-5	ASSYRGQGWNEQF
TRBJ2-7	TRBD2	TRBV6-5	ASSNPSGRSYSLY
TRBJ2-2	-	TRBV6-5	ASSLTGELF
TRBJ2-2	TRBD1	TRBV19	ASSDRATLAGELF
TRBJ2-1	TRBD2	TRBV6-2/TRBV6-3	ASSSPLAGKYNEQF
TRBJ1-2	-	TRBV28	ASSLPGINYGYT
TRBJ1-6	-	TRBV5-4	ASSLSQGFSPLH
TRBJ2-2	-	TRBV15	ATSSTFGRPNTGELF
TRBJ1-6	-	TRBV5-1	ASSMGRNSPLH
TRBJ2-7	TRBD1	TRBV5-1	ASSLDSGQGALEQY
TRBJ2-7	TRBD2	TRBV9	ASSVEKLAGGEQY